The rows below give T cell receptor beta chains drawn from one sample of a study of blood T cell repertoires in COVID-19. The table came from immunoSEQ multiplex PCR; TCRdb's copy has only in-frame clones and leaves some out. This sample yields approximately 170,000 clones, of which around four fifths are seen a single time; approximately 8% belongs to the top ten. Sequenced: peripheral blood. The receptors stem from a woman of 80 years or more with COVID-19, enrolled during active disease. CDR3s include the opening cysteine and the closing phenylalanine or tryptophan. A D gene is named only where the DNA matches it firmly. Size is stated for part of the rows, as once, few or many counts, or as a class when the clone is expanded.

D gene: NA; clone size: NA; V gene: TRBV7-9; J gene: TRBJ1-2; CDR3 protein: CASSPGSGDYGYTF; CDR3 DNA: TGTGCCAGCAGCCCGGGCTCAGGGGACTATGGCTACACCTTC
D gene: NA; clone size: NA; V gene: TRBV5-5; J gene: TRBJ2-5; CDR3 protein: CASSSPSSPGETQYF; CDR3 DNA: TGTGCCAGCAGCTCTCCGTCCTCACCAGGGGAGACCCAGTACTTC
D gene: TRBD1; clone size: NA; V gene: TRBV5-4; J gene: TRBJ2-1; CDR3 protein: CASSPRPGQGAIGYNEQFF; CDR3 DNA: TGTGCCAGCAGCCCCCGACCGGGACAGGGGGCGATAGGGTACAATGAGCAGTTCTTC
D gene: TRBD1; clone size: NA; V gene: TRBV7-3; J gene: TRBJ2-2; CDR3 protein: CASSLMGTDGTGELFF; CDR3 DNA: TGTGCCAGCAGCTTAATGGGGACAGATGGCACCGGGGAGCTGTTTTTT
D gene: TRBD1; clone size: NA; V gene: TRBV5-1; J gene: TRBJ1-4; CDR3 protein: CASSLGTGDYEKLFF; CDR3 DNA: TGCGCCAGCAGCTTGGGGACAGGAGACTACGAAAAACTGTTTTTT
D gene: NA; clone size: NA; V gene: TRBV4-2; J gene: TRBJ2-5; CDR3 protein: CASSQDFGREGTQYF; CDR3 DNA: TGTGCCAGCAGCCAAGATTTCGGTCGGGAAGGGACCCAGTACTTC
D gene: NA; clone size: once; V gene: TRBV7-8; J gene: TRBJ2-5; CDR3 protein: CASGRGQETQYF; CDR3 DNA: TGTGCCAGCGGGAGAGGGCAAGAGACCCAGTACTTC
D gene: NA; clone size: NA; V gene: TRBV6-1; J gene: TRBJ1-4; CDR3 protein: CASSEDRASNEKLFF; CDR3 DNA: TGTGCCAGCAGTGAAGACAGGGCGAGCAATGAAAAACTGTTTTTT
D gene: NA; clone size: NA; V gene: TRBV3-1/TRBV3-2; J gene: TRBJ1-6; CDR3 protein: CASMSRDTHSPLHF; CDR3 DNA: TGTGCCAGCATGTCCCGGGACACCCATTCACCCCTCCACTTT
D gene: NA; clone size: NA; V gene: TRBV19; J gene: TRBJ2-2; CDR3 protein: CASKGLNGELFF; CDR3 DNA: TGTGCCAGTAAGGGGTTGAACGGGGAGCTGTTTTTT
D gene: TRBD1; clone size: NA; V gene: TRBV11-2; J gene: TRBJ2-7; CDR3 protein: CASSVVDRGLYEQYF; CDR3 DNA: TGTGCCAGCAGCGTTGTAGACAGGGGGCTTTACGAGCAGTACTTC
D gene: TRBD1; clone size: NA; V gene: TRBV28; J gene: TRBJ2-7; CDR3 protein: CASWDSMTYEQYF; CDR3 DNA: TGTGCCAGCTGGGACAGCATGACCTACGAGCAGTACTTC
D gene: NA; clone size: NA; V gene: TRBV10-1; J gene: TRBJ2-7; CDR3 protein: CASSESTEYEQYF; CDR3 DNA: TGCGCCAGCAGTGAGTCGACAGAATACGAGCAGTACTTC
D gene: TRBD1; clone size: NA; V gene: TRBV11-2; J gene: TRBJ1-4; CDR3 protein: CASSLGTQGAGEKLFF; CDR3 DNA: TGTGCCAGCAGCTTAGGGACACAGGGGGCAGGGGAAAAACTGTTTTTT
D gene: TRBD1; clone size: NA; V gene: TRBV5-1; J gene: TRBJ1-4; CDR3 protein: CASSRGAQGANEKLFF; CDR3 DNA: TGCGCCAGCAGCCGCGGGGCCCAGGGGGCTAATGAAAAACTGTTTTTT
D gene: TRBD1; clone size: few; V gene: TRBV6-5; J gene: TRBJ1-5; CDR3 protein: CASTRTGTEGQPQHF; CDR3 DNA: TGTGCCAGCACCCGGACAGGGACGGAGGGTCAGCCCCAGCATTTT
D gene: NA; clone size: NA; V gene: TRBV7-6; J gene: TRBJ2-6; CDR3 protein: CASSSGLSSGANVLTF; CDR3 DNA: TGTGCCAGCAGCTCGGGACTGAGCTCTGGGGCCAACGTCCTGACTTTC
D gene: TRBD1; clone size: once; V gene: TRBV5-1; J gene: TRBJ1-4; CDR3 protein: CASSWTGGENEKLFF; CDR3 DNA: TGCGCCAGCAGCTGGACAGGCGGGGAAAATGAAAAACTGTTTTTT
D gene: NA; clone size: NA; V gene: TRBV28; J gene: TRBJ2-5; CDR3 protein: CASSFGGTQETQYF; CDR3 DNA: TGTGCCAGCAGTTTTGGAGGGACCCAAGAGACCCAGTACTTC
D gene: NA; clone size: NA; V gene: TRBV6-5; J gene: TRBJ1-1; CDR3 protein: CASSYEGRRTEAFF; CDR3 DNA: TGTGCCAGCAGTTACGAGGGAAGGCGGACTGAAGCTTTCTTT
D gene: NA; clone size: NA; V gene: TRBV29-1; J gene: TRBJ2-1; CDR3 protein: CSVEGPWAGMMYEQFF; CDR3 DNA: TGCAGCGTTGAAGGCCCTTGGGCAGGGATGATGTATGAGCAGTTCTTC
D gene: NA; clone size: NA; V gene: TRBV18; J gene: TRBJ2-1; CDR3 protein: CASSPYDLDEQFF; CDR3 DNA: TGTGCCAGCTCACCCTACGACTTAGATGAGCAGTTCTTC
D gene: NA; clone size: few; V gene: TRBV2; J gene: TRBJ2-2; CDR3 protein: CASSSGSGELFF; CDR3 DNA: TGTGCCAGCAGTTCAGGGTCCGGGGAGCTGTTTTTT
D gene: NA; clone size: NA; V gene: TRBV11-2; J gene: TRBJ1-1; CDR3 protein: CASSLSLGDEAFF; CDR3 DNA: TGTGCCAGCAGCTTATCCTTAGGGGATGAAGCTTTCTTT
D gene: NA; clone size: few; V gene: TRBV5-1; J gene: TRBJ1-1; CDR3 protein: CASSFRENTEAFF; CDR3 DNA: TGCGCCAGCAGCTTCAGGGAGAACACTGAAGCTTTCTTT